The rows below give T cell receptor beta chains drawn from one sample of a study of T cells after posttransplantation cyclophosphamide. TCRdb's table, derived via immunoSEQ multiplex PCR, lists solely in-frame clones and lacks some. The sample carries 4,400 or so clones, roughly 77% recorded once. The sequences come from PBMCs, collected after an allogeneic stem cell transplant with post-transplant cyclophosphamide. Receptors were obtained from a female patient aged 50 to 65 who received an allogeneic stem cell transplant from a related donor, was CMV-positive, and had no GVHD. The T cells may partly be graft donor cells. The CDR3 runs from the conserved cysteine through the conserved F or W. Each record gives: D gene, J gene, clone size, CDR3 length, V gene, CDR3 DNA, CDR3 protein. The D gene is left open where the match is weak. Clone size is shown for a subset of rows, as once, few, many or a class of expanded clone.

>.|TRBJ1-2|few|13|TRBV6-5
TGTGCCAGCACCGTAACAGTGGGCAATGGCTACACCTTC
CASTVTVGNGYTF
>TRBD2|TRBJ2-1|once|15|TRBV5-1
TGCGCCAGCAGCCCCGTGAGGAGCGGGATCAATGAGCAGTTCTTC
CASSPVRSGINEQFF
>.|TRBJ2-5|.|13|TRBV6-1
TGTGCCAGCAGTGTGTTTAGCCAAGAGACCCAGTACTTC
CASSVFSQETQYF
>TRBD2|TRBJ2-3|.|15|TRBV14
TGTGCCAGCAGCATGGGACTAGCGGGAACAGATACGCAGTATTTT
CASSMGLAGTDTQYF
>TRBD1|TRBJ2-7|.|13|TRBV28
TGTGCCAGCAGCCTAACAGGGGGCAACGAGCAGTACTTC
CASSLTGGNEQYF
>.|TRBJ1-1|.|15|TRBV18
TGTGCCAGCTCACCGGGGGGAGGGTCGGGAACTGAAGCTTTCTTT
CASSPGGGSGTEAFF
>TRBD2|TRBJ2-7|few|15|TRBV28
TGTGCCAGCAGTCCACTAGCGGGCGCTTTCCCCGAGCAGTACTTC
CASSPLAGAFPEQYF
>.|TRBJ2-1|.|12|TRBV2
TGTGCCAGCAGCGGGATTTCCAATGAGCAGTTCTTC
CASSGISNEQFF
>.|TRBJ2-3|.|14|TRBV11-2
TGTGCCAGCAGCTTTACGGTTCCTCCAGATACGCAGTATTTT
CASSFTVPPDTQYF
>TRBD1|TRBJ2-7|once|13|TRBV29-1
TGCAGCGTTGGGGGACAGGGTGGTTACGAGCAGTACTTC
CSVGGQGGYEQYF
>TRBD2|TRBJ2-1|.|20|TRBV6-1
TGTGCCAGCAGTGAAGAAGCGGGACGGTCCTTCCTGAGCTCCTACAATGAGCAGTTCTTC
CASSEEAGRSFLSSYNEQFF